This T cell receptor beta chain stems from a study of blood T cell repertoires in COVID-19. Whole-study context: Acute and convalescent COVID-19 specimens originated in the United States, Italy and Spain. Sample material is recorded as cDNA or gDNA derived from T cells, B-cell-depleted T cells, or PBMCs.

A Seattle source enrolled patients during active infection and followed them longitudinally. Methods used by the authors: Using reference gene primer amplification, nucleated cell counts were estimated. The repertoire was sequenced with immunoSEQ multiplex PCR; TCRdb's copy has only in-frame clones and lacks some. Clone size and V and J calls were adopted from that table, with D and trimming inferred from the DNA. The data show 150,000 to 200,000 clones, with around nine tenths seen just once and around 0.63% held by the top ten. Germline V gene data show CDR1 as KGHDR and CDR2 as SFDVKD. Germline trimming cut 4 bases from V and 6 bases from J; bases unmatched to any gene: 11. The CDR3 is 17 residues long.

Sequenced material: peripheral blood. The chain recombines TRBV24-1 with TRBJ1-5; TRBD1 matches at 10 bases. The clonotype originates from a man aged 60 to 69 with COVID-19, enrolled during active disease. The CDR3 reads CATSDPRTGGTSQPQHF. As DNA, the CDR3 is TGTGCCACCAGTGACCCACGGACAGGGGGTACTTCTCAGCCCCAGCATTTT.